Listed below are T cell receptor beta chains from one sample, sequenced in a study of shared clonotypes between healthy human individuals. Repertoires were generated with immunoSEQ multiplex PCR, while TCRdb's copy carries only in-frame clones and drops some. The table has 850,000 to 1,200,000 clones, around 74% seen once. Sequencing used memory CD4+ T cells sorted from blood. These receptors all stem from a man aged 18 to 30 in good health. Each CDR3 is given with its conserved first and last residue. A D gene is named only where the DNA matches it firmly. Only some rows state a clone size, as once, few, many or a class for expanded clones.

j_gene,len,abundance,v_gene,d_gene,CDR3aa,CDR3nt
TRBJ2-2,16,.,TRBV4-3,TRBD1,CASSQEQGADTGELFF,TGCGCCAGCAGCCAAGAACAGGGGGCCGACACCGGGGAGCTGTTTTTT
TRBJ2-5,13,.,TRBV7-3,.,CASSLSREETQYF,TGTGCCAGCAGCTTGAGCAGGGAAGAGACCCAGTACTTC
TRBJ1-6,14,.,TRBV7-9,.,CASSLDGGNSPLHF,TGTGCCAGCAGCTTAGACGGGGGCAATTCACCCCTCCACTTT
TRBJ1-6,16,.,TRBV5-1,.,CASSLGRDLGNSPLHF,TGCGCCAGCAGCTTGGGACGGGACCTCGGTAATTCACCCCTCCACTTT
TRBJ2-5,11,.,TRBV29-1,.,CSVAIQETQYF,TGCAGCGTTGCTATTCAAGAGACCCAGTACTTC
TRBJ1-2,14,few,TRBV7-8,TRBD1,CATSLDRAGYGYTF,TGTGCCACCTCGTTGGACAGGGCGGGCTATGGCTACACCTTC
TRBJ2-1,14,.,TRBV18,.,CASSRGRSYNEQFF,TGTGCCAGCAGCCGGGGCCGCTCCTACAATGAGCAGTTCTTC
TRBJ2-7,15,.,TRBV5-1,.,CASSDQGSSSYEQYF,TGCGCCAGCAGCGATCAAGGATCAAGCTCCTACGAGCAGTACTTC
TRBJ2-1,16,.,TRBV7-2,TRBD2,CASSLLAGGPGNEQFF,TGTGCCAGCAGCTTACTAGCGGGAGGGCCGGGGAATGAGCAGTTCTTC
TRBJ2-2,15,.,TRBV6-1,TRBD1,CASSGQGAVTGELFF,TGTGCCAGCAGTGGACAGGGTGCGGTCACCGGGGAGCTGTTTTTT
TRBJ2-6,16,.,TRBV5-8,.,CASSLGGNSGANVLTF,TGTGCCAGCAGTCTAGGTGGAAACTCTGGGGCCAACGTCCTGACTTTC
TRBJ1-4,14,.,TRBV30,.,CAWSVLRQNEKLFF,TGTGCCTGGAGTGTACTCCGCCAGAATGAAAAACTGTTTTTT
TRBJ2-1,14,once,TRBV6-5,.,CASSYSGSLDEQFF,TGTGCCAGCAGTTACTCGGGAAGTCTCGATGAGCAGTTCTTC
TRBJ2-3,14,.,TRBV6-1,.,CASRGRTSTDTQYF,TGTGCCAGCAGGGGTAGGACCAGCACAGATACGCAGTATTTT
TRBJ1-1,13,.,TRBV6-5,.,CASSWFPGDQAFF,TGTGCCAGCAGTTGGTTCCCCGGGGACCAAGCTTTCTTT
TRBJ1-5,15,.,TRBV19,.,CASSIGRGSNQPQHF,TGTGCCAGTAGTATTGGAAGGGGTAGCAATCAGCCCCAGCATTTT
TRBJ1-6,14,.,TRBV30,.,CAWSGRFYNSPLHF,TGTGCCTGGAGTGGCAGATTTTATAATTCACCCCTCCACTTT
TRBJ2-7,13,.,TRBV5-6,.,CASSWRPSDEQYF,TGTGCCAGCAGCTGGCGGCCTAGCGACGAGCAGTACTTC
TRBJ1-6,15,many,TRBV5-6,.,CASRPSFITNSPLHF,TGTGCCAGCAGACCCAGTTTCATTACCAATTCACCCCTCCACTTT
TRBJ1-1,13,.,TRBV18,.,CASSPTDGTGAFF,TGTGCCAGCTCACCAACCGATGGGACGGGGGCTTTCTTT
TRBJ1-5,15,.,TRBV12-1,.,CASTYRDRADQPQHF,TGTGCCAGCACATACCGGGACAGGGCGGATCAGCCCCAGCATTTT
TRBJ2-5,16,few,TRBV30,TRBD2,CAWSGSGGAASVTQYF,TGTGCCTGGAGCGGTAGCGGGGGAGCCGCTAGCGTGACCCAGTACTTC
TRBJ2-7,16,.,TRBV9,TRBD2,CASSVDSSGGRYEQYF,TGTGCCAGCAGCGTAGATAGTAGCGGGGGACGGTACGAGCAGTACTTC
TRBJ2-7,12,many,TRBV7-8,.,CASSSVGGEQYF,TGTGCCAGCAGTTCAGTGGGGGGCGAGCAGTACTTC
TRBJ1-4,21,few,TRBV19,.,CASSILPTRYRTAPLNEKLFF,TGTGCCAGTAGTATACTACCCACAAGGTACCGGACCGCGCCCCTTAATGAAAAACTGTTTTTT
TRBJ1-5,14,.,TRBV6-1,.,CASSEAGGGQPQHF,TGTGCCAGCAGTGAAGCCGGGGGTGGTCAGCCCCAGCATTTT
TRBJ2-5,11,.,TRBV19,.,CASSIDETQYF,TGTGCCAGTAGTATAGATGAGACCCAGTACTTC
TRBJ2-3,14,.,TRBV7-8,.,CASSLEAAGDTQYF,TGTGCCAGCAGCTTAGAGGCGGCGGGAGATACGCAGTATTTT
TRBJ1-2,12,.,TRBV6-1,TRBD1,CASSAGGYGYTF,TGTGCCAGCAGTGCAGGGGGGTATGGCTACACCTTC
TRBJ2-5,14,.,TRBV7-2,.,CASSLGGGLRPQYF,TGTGCCAGCAGCCTCGGGGGCGGGTTGAGACCCCAGTACTTC
TRBJ1-5,13,.,TRBV2,.,CASSGGGNQPQHF,TGTGCCAGCAGTGGAGGGGGTAATCAGCCCCAGCATTTT
TRBJ2-7,14,.,TRBV18,TRBD1,CASSRGDSTYEQYF,TGTGCCAGCTCACGTGGGGACAGTACCTACGAGCAGTACTTC
TRBJ1-1,16,.,TRBV6-5,TRBD1,CASSSTGGRGNTEAFF,TGTGCCAGCAGTTCGACAGGGGGTCGGGGAAACACTGAAGCTTTCTTT
TRBJ2-1,18,.,TRBV11-3,TRBD2,CASSFSGTSGGPGNEQFF,TGTGCCAGCAGCTTCTCCGGGACTAGCGGGGGTCCGGGCAATGAGCAGTTCTTC
TRBJ1-5,14,.,TRBV6-1,TRBD1,CASNSGQGHQPQHF,TGTGCCAGCAATTCTGGACAGGGTCATCAGCCCCAGCATTTT
TRBJ2-3,14,.,TRBV2,TRBD2,CASVASGSTDTQYF,TGTGCCAGCGTTGCTAGCGGGAGTACAGATACGCAGTATTTT
TRBJ2-1,16,once,TRBV14,TRBD2,CASSRWTSGMNNEQFF,TGTGCCAGCAGCCGATGGACTAGCGGGATGAACAATGAGCAGTTCTTC
TRBJ2-6,13,.,TRBV2,.,CASGGDGANVLTF,TGTGCCAGCGGGGGAGATGGGGCCAACGTCCTGACTTTC
TRBJ2-7,14,once,TRBV7-2,.,CASSPFRGRDEQYF,TGTGCCAGCAGCCCCTTCAGGGGGAGGGACGAGCAGTACTTC
TRBJ1-5,14,.,TRBV6-5,.,CASRRNGGNQPQHF,TGTGCCAGCAGACGCAATGGGGGGAATCAGCCCCAGCATTTT
TRBJ1-1,12,few,TRBV6-5,.,CASGHLNTEAFF,TGTGCCAGCGGGCATCTGAACACTGAAGCTTTCTTT
TRBJ2-7,17,.,TRBV7-2,.,CASSLVAHMINSYEQYF,TGTGCCAGCAGCTTAGTGGCTCATATGATTAACTCCTACGAGCAGTACTTC
TRBJ1-2,15,few,TRBV5-4,.,CASSFEQGGGYGYTF,TGTGCCAGCAGCTTTGAACAGGGCGGAGGGTATGGCTACACCTTC
TRBJ1-5,14,.,TRBV7-2,.,CASSPRTDNQPQHF,TGTGCCAGCAGCCCTAGGACAGACAATCAGCCCCAGCATTTT